The TCR beta chain described here comes from a study of blood T cell repertoires in COVID-19. At the level of the study: Samples representing acute and convalescent COVID-19 were sourced from the United States, Italy and Spain. In each case, the material was cDNA or gDNA derived from T cells, B-cell-depleted T cells, or PBMCs.

Authors' data handling: The assay estimated nucleated cells by amplifying reference gene primers. The table came from immunoSEQ multiplex PCR; TCRdb's copy has only in-frame clones and leaves some out. V, J and clone size are those of that table, while D and trimming were read from the DNA. The sample lists about 160,000 clones; about 86% were seen once. This CDR3 comprises 16 residues. The germline gives CDR1 SGHRS, CDR2 YFSETQ. Trimming took 4 bases from V and 3 from J, leaving 19 bases between them. The J gene is TRBJ1-1, the V gene TRBV5-1; D might be TRBD1 (5 bases). Sequencing input: peripheral blood. This TCR was sampled from a man in his fifties or sixties with active or convalescent COVID-19. The DNA for the CDR3 is TGCGCCAGCAGCCTGGGAATCGGGGGAGGGTACACTGAAGCTTTCTTT. This translates into CASSLGIGGGYTEAFF.